What follows are 18 T cell receptor beta chains derived from one specimen sequenced in a study of blood T cell repertoires in COVID-19. Clones were sequenced by immunoSEQ multiplex PCR, and TCRdb holds only the in-frame ones, with some missing. The data contain around 200,000 clones, 87% of them seen just once; the ten biggest clones take up approximately 10%. Sequencing was performed on PBMCs or T cells enriched from blood (not recorded which). All receptors come from a man younger than 35 with acute COVID-19.

This clone occurred once. The chain has TRBV4-3 and TRBJ2-2; a possible D gene is TRBD2 (6 bases). The CDR3 sequence is 16 residues long. Germline assignment: CDR1 LGHNA and CDR2 YSLEER. Deletions cut 1 base from V and 5 bases from J, with 14 bases between. The CDR3 reads CASSQGAAGLTGELFF. The CDR3 bases are TGCGCCAGCAGCCAAGGTGCGGCGGGGTTAACCGGGGAGCTGTTTTTT.

The chain carries TRBV21-1 and TRBJ2-5; TRBD1 is taken as the D call from the table, unchecked against the DNA. TRBV21-1 is listed as a pseudogene. The CDR3 consists of 19 residues. The CDR3 here is CASSKCQGWVTGGQETQYF. CDR3 nucleotides: TGTGCCAGCAGCAAATGCCAGGGGTGGGTTACAGGGGGCCAAGAGACCCAGTACTTC.

Remarks on this clone: The junction shows a germline mismatch at one end, possibly a read error. The chain joins TRBV11-1 to TRBJ1-3, with D possibly matching TRBD1 (6 bases). The CDR3 spans 13 residues. Germline V CDR1 and CDR2: SGHAT, FQDESV (reference sequence). CDR3 sequence: CASSNRAGNTMYF. The DNA for the CDR3 is TGTGCCAGCAGCAACAGGGCTGGAAACACCATGTATTTT.

The J gene is TRBJ1-1, the V gene TRBV7-2, with a possible D match to TRBD1 (6 bases). V gave up 5 bases and J gave up 6 bases, with 19 bases separating them. In germline, CDR1 is SGHTA, CDR2 FQGNSA. The CDR3 is 15 amino acids. In DNA, the CDR3 is TGTGCCAGCAGCGGGAGGGGGGGCGTTCTGCCTGAAGCTTTCTTT. Protein: CASSGRGGVLPEAFF. The complete variable domain, with remaining parts taken from reference TRBV7-2 and TRBJ1-1, reads GAGVSQSPSNKVTEKGKDVELRCDPISGHTALYWYRQSLGQGLEFLIYFQGNSAPDKSGLPSDRFSAERTGGSVSTLTIQRTQQEDSAVYLCASSGRGGVLPEAFFGQGTRLTVV.

The chain uses TRBV5-4 and TRBJ1-3; D not certain. The V gene lost 0 bases and the J gene lost 6 bases, with 7 bases spanning the gap. The length of the CDR3 is 13 residues. Germline lookup yields CDR1 SGHNT and CDR2 YYREEE (reference sequence). CDR3 in DNA: TGTGCCAGCAGCTTGGACAGTCTAAACACCATATATTTT. Its translation: CASSLDSLNTIYF.

This rearrangement joins TRBV27 to TRBJ2-5; D call uncertain. Per the germline V gene, CDR1 is MNHEY and CDR2 is SMNVEV (reference sequence). The V end was cut by 3 bases, the J end by 5 bases, with 7 bases between. The CDR3 spans 12 residues. The DNA for the CDR3 is TGTGCCAGCAGTTTTGTCGGGGAGACCCAGTACTTC. This gives the protein CASSFVGETQYF.

The gene calls are TRBV27 and TRBJ2-5, with D maybe TRBD2 (6 bases). The CDR3 sequence is 15 residues long. CDR1 is MNHEY and CDR2 is SMNVEV in the germline V gene (reference sequence). V was shortened by 5 bases and J by 1 base, with 14 bases between the two germline ends. CDR3 in DNA: TGTGCCAGCAGTATGACGCGGGAATTCCAAGAGACCCAGTACTTC. It specifies CASSMTREFQETQYF.

The V call is TRBV27, the J call TRBJ1-5; D is possibly TRBD1 (5 bases). Per the germline V gene, CDR1 is MNHEY and CDR2 is SMNVEV (reference sequence). The CDR3 has 13 residues. Trimming removed 3 bases from V and 5 bases from J, with 8 bases in between. CDR3 loop: CASSFQGYQPQHF. The CDR3 DNA sequence: TGTGCCAGCAGTTTCCAGGGATATCAGCCCCAGCATTTT.

The gene calls are TRBV30 and TRBJ1-5; a possible D gene is TRBD1 (5 bases). V lost 5 bases and J 6 bases, leaving 20 bases between the germline ends. The V gene's germline CDR1 is GTSNPN and CDR2 SVGIG (reference sequence). CDR3 size: 15 residues. The CDR3 protein is CAWAANLGVGQPQHF. DNA for the CDR3: TGTGCCTGGGCAGCCAACTTAGGGGTAGGTCAGCCCCAGCATTTT.

This rearrangement joins TRBV30 to TRBJ2-6; weak D call: TRBD2 (6 bases). This CDR3 has 16 amino acids. Trimming pared 4 bases from V and 2 bases from J, leaving 15 bases between. The V gene's germline CDR1 is GTSNPN and CDR2 SVGIG (reference sequence). The CDR3 is CAWMRDGAPGANVLTF. CDR3 nucleotide sequence: TGTGCCTGGATGCGGGACGGAGCTCCTGGGGCCAACGTCCTGACTTTC.

The rearrangement uses TRBV6-5 and TRBJ2-1; maybe TRBD1 (6 bases). Germline V gene sequence: CDR1 MNHEY, CDR2 SVGAGI. V was pared by 6 bases and J by 11 bases, with 14 bases between. This CDR3 contains 12 residues. The CDR3 is CASRKLGQKQFF. The DNA of the CDR3 is TGTGCCAGCAGAAAACTTGGACAGAAGCAGTTCTTC.

The gene calls are TRBV5-4 and TRBJ2-6; D might be TRBD1 (6 bases). There are 17 residues in the CDR3. V was clipped by 1 base and J by 0 bases, with 11 bases between them. CDR1 SGHNT and CDR2 YYREEE come from the germline V gene (reference sequence). CDR3 in amino acids: CASSLIRGSSGANVLTF. The CDR3 DNA follows: TGTGCCAGCAGCTTGATCAGGGGTAGCTCTGGGGCCAACGTCCTGACTTTC.

The gene calls are TRBV10-1 and TRBJ2-1; possibly TRBD1 for D (6 bases). V dropped 3 bases and J dropped 6 bases, with 9 bases sitting between them. Germline CDR1 WNHNN, CDR2 SYGVQD (reference sequence). This CDR3 is built from 13 residues. For the CDR3, the DNA is TGCGCCAGCAGTGAAGGCAGGGGCAATGAGCAGTTCTTC. It encodes CASSEGRGNEQFF.

This clone was counted a few times. This chain links TRBV6-1 with TRBJ2-2; no reliable D call. V shed 2 bases and J shed 1 base, with 5 bases lying between them. Germline-derived CDR1 and CDR2 are MNHNS and SASEGT. This CDR3 comprises 14 residues. The CDR3 DNA sequence: TGTGCCAGCAGTGAACTTTGGAACACCGGGGAGCTGTTTTTT. Its translation is CASSELWNTGELFF.

In this sample, this clone turned up once. The V and J genes are TRBV11-1 and TRBJ1-5; tentatively, D is TRBD1 (5 bases). Germline V gives CDR1 SGHAT, CDR2 FQDESV (reference sequence). V was trimmed by 1 base and J by 7 bases, leaving 17 bases between them. The CDR3 spans 16 residues. The CDR3 nucleotides are TGTGCCAGCAGCTTAGAAGGTCCGGGACTCGGGCAGCCCCAGCATTTT. Encoded protein: CASSLEGPGLGQPQHF.

The genes are TRBV5-5 and TRBJ2-1; 13 bases line up with TRBD2. Losses at the gene ends were 4 bases for V and 12 bases for J; bases not matched to a gene: 10. The germline V gene encodes CDR1 SGHKS and CDR2 YYEKEE (reference sequence). The CDR3 has 15 amino acids. CDR3 in DNA: TGTGCCAGCAGCCCGGGACTAGCGGGACGCTTTTCGCAGTTCTTC. Translated, it gives CASSPGLAGRFSQFF.

This clone was observed a handful of times. The sample contains more than one DNA sequence encoding this CDR3. The rearrangement uses TRBV6-5 and TRBJ2-1; TRBD2 matches 12 bases. Germline V gene data show CDR1 as MNHEY and CDR2 as SVGAGI. The trim removed 6 bases at V and 5 bases at J, leaving 5 bases unmatched. The CDR3 is 15 amino acids. CDR3 sequence: CASSQTSGGHNEQFF. Here the CDR3 DNA reads TGTGCCAGCAGCCAGACTAGCGGGGGCCACAATGAGCAGTTCTTC.

The gene calls are TRBV28 and TRBJ2-1; 7 nucleotides line up with TRBD2. Trimming removed 8 bases from V and 0 bases from J; junction bases left unmatched: 7. The CDR3 totals 15 residues. Germline CDR1 reads MDHEN; CDR2 reads SYDVKM. CDR3 protein: CASASGAISYNEQFF. The CDR3 region has the DNA TGTGCCAGCGCTAGCGGAGCCATCTCCTACAATGAGCAGTTCTTC.